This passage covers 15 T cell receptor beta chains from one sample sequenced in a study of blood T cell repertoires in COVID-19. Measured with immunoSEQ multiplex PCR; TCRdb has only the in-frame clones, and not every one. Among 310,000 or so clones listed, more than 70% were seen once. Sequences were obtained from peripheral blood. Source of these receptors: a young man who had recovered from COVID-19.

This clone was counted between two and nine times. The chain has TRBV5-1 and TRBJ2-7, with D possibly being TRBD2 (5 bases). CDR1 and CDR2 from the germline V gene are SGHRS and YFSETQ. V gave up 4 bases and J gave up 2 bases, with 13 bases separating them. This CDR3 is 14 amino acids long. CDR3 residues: CASSMEAATYEQYF. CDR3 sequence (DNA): TGCGCCAGCAGCATGGAGGCGGCTACCTACGAGCAGTACTTC.

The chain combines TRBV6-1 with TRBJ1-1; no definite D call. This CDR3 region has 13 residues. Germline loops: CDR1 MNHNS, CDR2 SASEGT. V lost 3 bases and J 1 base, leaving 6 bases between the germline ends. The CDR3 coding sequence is TGTGCCAGCAGTGATCGGGGGAACACTGAAGCTTTCTTT. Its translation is CASSDRGNTEAFF.

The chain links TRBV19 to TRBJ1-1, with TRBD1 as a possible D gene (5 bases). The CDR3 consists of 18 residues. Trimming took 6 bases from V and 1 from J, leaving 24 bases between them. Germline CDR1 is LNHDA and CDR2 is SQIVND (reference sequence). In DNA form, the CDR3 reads TGTGCCAGTAGAACCGACAGCACGCTATCATGTCGGAACACTGAAGCTTTCTTT. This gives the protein CASRTDSTLSCRNTEAFF. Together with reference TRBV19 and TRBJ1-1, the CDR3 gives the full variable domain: DGGITQSPKYLFRKEGQNVTLSCEQNLNHDAMYWYRQDPGQGLRLIYYSQIVNDFQKGDIAEGYSVSREKKESFPLTVTSAQKNPTAFYLCASRTDSTLSCRNTEAFFGQGTRLTVV.

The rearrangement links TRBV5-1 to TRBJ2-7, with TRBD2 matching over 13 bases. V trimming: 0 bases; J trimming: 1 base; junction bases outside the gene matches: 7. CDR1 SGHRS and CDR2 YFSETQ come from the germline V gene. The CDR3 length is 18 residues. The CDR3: CASSLGGTSGTYSYEQYF. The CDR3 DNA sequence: TGCGCCAGCAGCTTGGGGGGGACTAGCGGGACTTATTCCTACGAGCAGTACTTC.

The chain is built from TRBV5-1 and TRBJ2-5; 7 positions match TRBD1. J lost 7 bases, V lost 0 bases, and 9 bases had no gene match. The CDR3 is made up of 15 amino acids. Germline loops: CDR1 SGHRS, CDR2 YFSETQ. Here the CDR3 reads CASSLGTGESVTQYF. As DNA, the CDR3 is TGCGCCAGCAGCTTGGGCACAGGGGAATCGGTGACCCAGTACTTC. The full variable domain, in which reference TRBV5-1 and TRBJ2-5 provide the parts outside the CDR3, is KAGVTQTPRYLIKTRGQQVTLSCSPISGHRSVSWYQQTPGQGLQFLFEYFSETQRNKGNFPGRFSGRQFSNSRSEMNVSTLELGDSALYLCASSLGTGESVTQYFGPGTRLLVL.

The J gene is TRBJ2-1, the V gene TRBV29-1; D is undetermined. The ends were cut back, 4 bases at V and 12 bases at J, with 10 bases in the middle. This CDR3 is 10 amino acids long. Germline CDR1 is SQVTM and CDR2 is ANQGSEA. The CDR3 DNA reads TGCAGCGTTGCTACCACCCCGCAGTTCTTC. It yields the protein CSVATTPQFF.

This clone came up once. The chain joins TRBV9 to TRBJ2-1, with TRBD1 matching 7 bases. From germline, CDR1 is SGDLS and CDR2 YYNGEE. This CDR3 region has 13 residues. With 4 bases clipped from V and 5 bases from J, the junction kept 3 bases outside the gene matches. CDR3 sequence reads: CASSRDRDNEQFF. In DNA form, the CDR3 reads TGTGCCAGCAGCCGGGACAGAGACAATGAGCAGTTCTTC.

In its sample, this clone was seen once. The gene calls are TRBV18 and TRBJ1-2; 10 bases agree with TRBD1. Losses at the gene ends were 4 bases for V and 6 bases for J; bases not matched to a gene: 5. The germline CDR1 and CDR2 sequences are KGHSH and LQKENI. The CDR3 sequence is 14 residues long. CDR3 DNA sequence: TGTGCCAGCTCACTTTCGACAGGGGGCAATGGCTACACCTTC. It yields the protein CASSLSTGGNGYTF.

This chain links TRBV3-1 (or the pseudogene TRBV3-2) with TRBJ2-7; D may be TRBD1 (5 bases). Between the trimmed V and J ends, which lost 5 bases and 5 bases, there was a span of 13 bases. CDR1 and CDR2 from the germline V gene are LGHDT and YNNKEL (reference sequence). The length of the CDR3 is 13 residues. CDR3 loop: CASSEHQGHEQYF. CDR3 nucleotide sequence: TGTGCCAGCAGCGAACACCAGGGCCACGAGCAGTACTTC.

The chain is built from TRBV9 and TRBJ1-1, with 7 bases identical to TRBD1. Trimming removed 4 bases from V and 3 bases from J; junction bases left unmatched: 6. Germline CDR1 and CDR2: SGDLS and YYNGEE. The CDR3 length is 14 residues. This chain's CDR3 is CASSSGGTDTEAFF. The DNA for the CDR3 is TGTGCCAGCAGCTCAGGGGGGACTGACACTGAAGCTTTCTTT. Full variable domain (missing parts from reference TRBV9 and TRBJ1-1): DSGVTQTPKHLITATGQRVTLRCSPRSGDLSVYWYQQSLDQGLQFLIQYYNGEERAKGNILERFSAQQFPDLHSELNLSSLELGDSALYFCASSSGGTDTEAFFGQGTRLTVV.

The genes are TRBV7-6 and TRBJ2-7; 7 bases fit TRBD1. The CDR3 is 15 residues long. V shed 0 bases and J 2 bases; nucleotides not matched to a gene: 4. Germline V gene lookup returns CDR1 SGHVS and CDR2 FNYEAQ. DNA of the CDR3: TGTGCCAGCAGCTTAGCGCTCGGGACAGCCTACGAGCAGTACTTC. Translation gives CASSLALGTAYEQYF.

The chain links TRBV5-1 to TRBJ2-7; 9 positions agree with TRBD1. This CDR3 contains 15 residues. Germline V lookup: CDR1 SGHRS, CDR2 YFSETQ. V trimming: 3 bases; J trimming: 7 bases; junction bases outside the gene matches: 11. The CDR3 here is CASSSGTGWMGEQYF. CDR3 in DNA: TGCGCCAGCAGCTCCGGGACAGGGTGGATGGGGGAGCAGTACTTC.

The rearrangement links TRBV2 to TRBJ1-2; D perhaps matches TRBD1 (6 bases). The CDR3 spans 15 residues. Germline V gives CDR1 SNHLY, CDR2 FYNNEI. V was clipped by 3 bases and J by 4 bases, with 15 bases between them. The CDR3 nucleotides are TGTGCCAGCAGTGATTCCGGGGGGCCCTCCTATGGCTACACCTTC. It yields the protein CASSDSGGPSYGYTF.

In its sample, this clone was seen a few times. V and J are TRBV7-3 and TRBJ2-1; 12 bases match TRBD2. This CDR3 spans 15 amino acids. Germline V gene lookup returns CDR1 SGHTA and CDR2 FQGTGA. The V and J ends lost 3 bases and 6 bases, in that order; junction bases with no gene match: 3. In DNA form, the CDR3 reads TGTGCCAGCAGCTTGCGGACTAGCGGGATCAATGAGCAGTTCTTC. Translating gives CASSLRTSGINEQFF.

CDR3 DNA: TGTGCCAGCAGTGAACAACAGGGGGGTAACGAGCAGTACTTC. This codes for CASSEQQGGNEQYF. The rearrangement joins TRBV6-1 to TRBJ2-7; the match to TRBD1 covers 8 bases. The CDR3 extends over 14 amino acids. Germline values: CDR1 MNHNS, CDR2 SASEGT. With V trimmed by 2 bases and J by 5 bases, 5 bases remained unmatched.